This entry lists 21 T cell receptor beta chains sequenced from one sample in a study of CD8 T cells in ankylosing spondylitis. Their antigen targets remain unknown. Study conclusions and caveats: One TCR beta motif, made up of fewer than 10 highly homologous variants, appeared characteristic of ankylosing spondylitis blood.

Each CDR3 protein gets one entry after TCRdb re-called the 5' RACE reads with MiXCR. Altogether hundreds of thousands of distinct CDR3 sequences are present, 17% being singletons, with the ten largest covering approximately 0.93%. Material: blood, either unsorted or a sorted T cell fraction (not recorded which). The receptors shown here come from a male donor with ankylosing spondylitis.

This clonotype was found many times. This chain uses TRBV20-1 with TRBJ2-3; D is ambiguous. The CDR3 is made up of 13 amino acids. Trimming removed 5 bases at V and 3 bases at J, with 12 bases between. Germline V CDR1 and CDR2: DFQATT, SNEGSKA (reference sequence). The CDR3 DNA sequence: TGCAGTGCTGCCCGTTCAAAAACAGATACGCAGTATTTT. Translating it yields CSAARSKTDTQYF.

In its sample, this clonotype was seen a few times. The V call is TRBV29-1, the J call TRBJ2-3; TRBD2 agrees at 9 bases. With 7 bases clipped from V and 6 bases from J, the junction kept 8 bases outside the gene matches. This CDR3 is 13 amino acids long. Germline V gene data show CDR1 as SQVTM and CDR2 as ANQGSEA. The CDR3 loop is CSARGGGGDTQYF. The DNA of the CDR3 is TGCAGCGCCCGGGGCGGGGGGGGCGATACGCAGTATTTT.

The CDR3 DNA sequence: TGCAGTGCCAGAACCGTAGCGGGAGGATTGGCAGATACGCAGTATTTT. Translating gives CSARTVAGGLADTQYF. The gene calls are TRBV20-1 and TRBJ2-3; 10 positions match TRBD2. The germline V gene has CDR1 DFQATT and CDR2 SNEGSKA (reference sequence). V gave up 6 bases and J gave up 4 bases; unmatched junction bases: 13. The CDR3 totals 16 residues.

This clonotype was detected a few times. This sequence joins TRBV27 and TRBJ1-2, with D uncertain. The CDR3 runs 14 residues. V gave up 0 bases and J gave up 3 bases, with 8 bases separating them. The germline V gene encodes CDR1 MNHEY and CDR2 SMNVEV (reference sequence). CDR3 protein: CASSLSPTYYGYTF. The CDR3 DNA reads TGTGCCAGCAGTTTATCGCCCACGTACTATGGCTACACCTTC.

This clonotype has more than one count but fewer than ten. The chain couples TRBV6-5 to TRBJ1-5, with D uncertain. The germline V and J ends were trimmed by 0 bases and 0 bases, with 9 bases remaining between them. The CDR3 contains 16 residues. Looked up from germline, CDR1 is MNHEY and CDR2 is SVGAGI. The CDR3 DNA follows: TGTGCCAGCAGTTACTCGATCTGGGATAGCAATCAGCCCCAGCATTTT. This sequence encodes CASSYSIWDSNQPQHF.

This chain uses TRBV28 with TRBJ2-1; TRBD2 aligns across 11 bases. Germline values: CDR1 MDHEN, CDR2 SYDVKM. CDR3 length: 16 amino acids. V shed 5 bases, J shed 8 bases, and the junction held 11 bases outside the gene matches. This chain's CDR3 is CASSRLAGGPRYEQFF. CDR3 bases: TGTGCCAGCAGTCGGTTAGCGGGAGGGCCGAGGTATGAGCAGTTCTTC.

In its sample, this clonotype was seen a few times. V usage is TRBV28 and J usage is TRBJ2-7; D call uncertain. This CDR3 contains 12 residues. V was clipped by 2 bases and J by 6 bases, with 8 bases between them. Looked up from germline, CDR1 is MDHEN and CDR2 is SYDVKM. The CDR3 bases are TGTGCCAGCAGTTTACAGGTTAGCGAGCAGTACTTC. Its translation: CASSLQVSEQYF.

The rearrangement joins TRBV7-9 to TRBJ2-2, with D hard to call. Trimming took 4 bases from V and 4 from J, leaving 7 bases between them. This CDR3 spans 13 amino acids. CDR1 is SEHNR, CDR2 FQNEAQ, per germline (reference sequence). The CDR3 protein is CASSSIPTGELFF. As DNA, the CDR3 is TGTGCCAGCAGCTCGATACCCACCGGGGAGCTGTTTTTT.

The table lists this clonotype with a few counts. The chain combines TRBV15 with TRBJ1-1, with TRBD1 matching 8 bases. CDR1 LNHNV and CDR2 YYDKDF come from the germline V gene (reference sequence). This CDR3 spans 14 amino acids. With V trimmed by 1 base and J by 5 bases, 3 bases remained unmatched. The CDR3 loop is CATSRVGTGTEAFF. CDR3 DNA sequence: TGTGCCACCAGCAGAGTCGGGACAGGAACTGAAGCTTTCTTT.

This clonotype was seen repeatedly, ten times or more. The rearrangement links TRBV15 to TRBJ2-1; no definite D call. Per germline, CDR1 LNHNV and CDR2 YYDKDF (reference sequence). This CDR3 is built from 16 residues. The V and J ends lost 3 bases and 5 bases respectively, with 17 bases between them. The CDR3 is CATSSPFPSRHNEQFF. CDR3 DNA sequence: TGTGCCACCAGCAGTCCCTTCCCGTCTAGACACAATGAGCAGTTCTTC.

The chain links TRBV25-1 to TRBJ2-5; TRBD2 agrees at 13 bases. Germline CDR1 reads MGHDK; CDR2 reads SYGVNS. The trim removed 10 bases at V and 4 bases at J, leaving 3 bases unmatched. The CDR3 length is 13 residues. The chain's CDR3 is CATGLAGVETQYF. The CDR3 nucleotides read TGTGCCACCGGACTAGCGGGAGTAGAGACCCAGTACTTC.

The chain combines TRBV28 with TRBJ2-7, with 12 bases that match TRBD2. V lost 4 bases and J lost 6; bases outside the gene matches: 16. CDR3 size: 18 residues. The germline gives CDR1 MDHEN, CDR2 SYDVKM. CDR3 DNA: TGTGCCAGCAGTTCACCTAGCGGGAGGGCCCAAGGACAAGGCGAGCAGTACTTC. Residues: CASSSPSGRAQGQGEQYF.

V and J are TRBV4-1 and TRBJ1-5; D remains unclear. The ends were cut back, 5 bases at V and 2 bases at J, with 10 bases in the middle. CDR1 and CDR2 (germline): MGHRA, YSYEKL. The CDR3 runs to 14 residues. The CDR3 coding sequence is TGCGCCAGCAGCACCCGGACGGGCAATCAGCCCCAGCATTTT. Its translation: CASSTRTGNQPQHF.

The genes are TRBV19 and TRBJ1-1; 8 bases line up with TRBD1. CDR3 length: 12 residues. V shed 5 bases, J shed 11 bases, and the junction held 7 bases outside the gene matches. The germline gives CDR1 LNHDA, CDR2 SQIVND (reference sequence). The CDR3 nucleotides read TGTGCCAGTAGTGCTGACAGGGGTTGGGCTTTCTTT. This encodes CASSADRGWAFF.

This clonotype appeared a few times. The chain uses TRBV5-1 and TRBJ2-2; D remains unclear. The V end was cut by 0 bases, the J end by 4 bases, with 13 bases between. The CDR3 extends over 16 amino acids. The germline gives CDR1 SGHRS, CDR2 YFSETQ. CDR3 amino acids: CASSLDIGVVTGELFF. CDR3 coding DNA: TGCGCCAGCAGCTTGGATATTGGGGTAGTCACCGGGGAGCTGTTTTTT. The variable domain in full, completed from reference TRBV5-1 and TRBJ2-2, reads KAGVTQTPRYLIKTRGQQVTLSCSPISGHRSVSWYQQTPGQGLQFLFEYFSETQRNKGNFPGRFSGRQFSNSRSEMNVSTLELGDSALYLCASSLDIGVVTGELFFGEGSRLTVL.

There are a few counts of this clonotype. The chain couples TRBV11-2 to TRBJ2-3, with 7 bases lining up with TRBD2. The CDR3 extends over 15 amino acids. V shed 2 bases, J shed 6 bases, and the junction held 8 bases outside the gene matches. Germline V gives CDR1 SGHAT, CDR2 FQNNGV. CDR3 sequence (DNA): TGTGCCAGCAGCTTAAATGGGCTAGCGGTCGATACGCAGTATTTT. Protein product: CASSLNGLAVDTQYF. The whole variable domain, filled in from reference TRBV11-2 and TRBJ2-3, reads EAGVAQSPRYKIIEKRQSVAFWCNPISGHATLYWYQQILGQGPKLLIQFQNNGVVDDSQLPKDRFSAERLKGVDSTLKIQPAKLEDSAVYLCASSLNGLAVDTQYFGPGTRLTVL.

This sequence joins TRBV4-3 and TRBJ2-1, with TRBD2 identical over 13 bases. The length of the CDR3 is 16 residues. Per germline, CDR1 LGHNA and CDR2 YSLEER. V lost 5 bases and J lost 3; bases outside the gene matches: 4. CDR3 in amino acids: CASSSRTSGSYNEQFF. In DNA, the CDR3 is TGCGCCAGCAGCTCTCGGACTAGCGGGAGCTACAATGAGCAGTTCTTC.

This clonotype occurred a few times. The V gene is TRBV18, the J gene TRBJ1-4, with D unresolved. From germline, CDR1 is KGHSH and CDR2 LQKENI. The CDR3 sequence is 13 residues long. Trimming stripped 1 base from V and 8 bases from J, with 8 bases between. CDR3 nucleotides: TGTGCCAGCTCACCACGTGCGGGAGAAAAACTGTTTTTT. Its protein is CASSPRAGEKLFF.

V is TRBV6-1 and J is TRBJ2-5; D unresolved. V was shortened by 5 bases and J by 1 base, with 8 bases between the two germline ends. Germline CDR1 MNHNS, CDR2 SASEGT. This CDR3 has 13 residues. CDR3 bases: TGTGCCAGCAGTCAGACTGGCCAAGAGACCCAGTACTTC. This sequence encodes CASSQTGQETQYF.

This chain uses TRBV28 with TRBJ2-7, with 8 bases lining up with TRBD1. The CDR3 is made up of 15 amino acids. Germline V gene data show CDR1 as MDHEN and CDR2 as SYDVKM. J lost 9 bases, V lost 8 bases, and 18 bases had no gene match. This chain's CDR3 is CASSTPGTGYPGQYF. CDR3 DNA: TGTGCCAGCTCAACCCCCGGGACAGGATATCCCGGGCAGTACTTC.

This clonotype has only a few counts. The V and J genes are TRBV5-1 and TRBJ1-2; D unresolved. This CDR3 region has 15 residues. Deletions cut 0 bases from V and 4 bases from J, with 13 bases between. The germline gives CDR1 SGHRS, CDR2 YFSETQ. CDR3 sequence reads: CASSLDPFNGYGYTF. In DNA, the CDR3 is TGCGCCAGCAGCTTGGACCCTTTCAACGGCTATGGCTACACCTTC.